These T cell receptor beta chains were read from a single sample in a study of beta chain features in type 1 diabetes. Here immunoSEQ multiplex PCR was the method, and the copy in TCRdb shows in-frame clones only, minus some. This table has hundreds of thousands of clones, 10% to 15% appearing once. The sample consisted of naive CD4+ T cells from blood. These receptors were collected from a man aged 18 to 29 with type 1 diabetes. The CDR3 runs from the conserved cysteine through the conserved F or W. Not every row has a clone size; where given, it reads once, few, many or a size class.

v_gene: TRBV7-2; abundance: few; CDR3aa: CASSLRLMNTEAFF
v_gene: TRBV4-1; abundance: NA; CDR3aa: CASSQGRDSPLHF
v_gene: TRBV28; abundance: few; CDR3aa: CASSLGYNSPLHF
v_gene: TRBV18; abundance: few; CDR3aa: CASSAEPRYNEQFF
v_gene: TRBV30; abundance: NA; CDR3aa: CAWSVSENQPQHF
v_gene: TRBV30; abundance: few; CDR3aa: CAWEGEGWTEAFF
v_gene: TRBV5-4; abundance: NA; CDR3aa: CASSLASPGYNEQFF
v_gene: TRBV2; abundance: few; CDR3aa: CASRERTGGNQPQHF
v_gene: TRBV19; abundance: few; CDR3aa: CASSGTGHQPQHF
v_gene: TRBV27; abundance: NA; CDR3aa: CASSPGNQETQYF
v_gene: TRBV5-6; abundance: NA; CDR3aa: CASSGTGGQPQHF
v_gene: TRBV30; abundance: NA; CDR3aa: CAWSVDRGNTEAFF
v_gene: TRBV30; abundance: NA; CDR3aa: CACRSSREQYF
v_gene: TRBV7-8; abundance: few; CDR3aa: CASSLVRFGDEQFF
v_gene: TRBV28; abundance: NA; CDR3aa: CASSFTPERQGLNTEAFF
v_gene: TRBV4-2; abundance: few; CDR3aa: CASSQDAGTGNQPQHF
v_gene: TRBV5-1; abundance: few; CDR3aa: CASSLGRSTETQYF
v_gene: TRBV4-1; abundance: few; CDR3aa: CASSQDWANYGYTF
v_gene: TRBV29-1; abundance: NA; CDR3aa: CSVVRDNTGELFF
v_gene: TRBV30; abundance: NA; CDR3aa: CAWDRVSGNTIYF
v_gene: TRBV5-1; abundance: NA; CDR3aa: CASSLEGSEQYF
v_gene: TRBV7-9; abundance: few; CDR3aa: CASSSLGRPTEAFF
v_gene: TRBV7-9; abundance: NA; CDR3aa: CASSPPLGGTSTDTQYF
v_gene: TRBV30; abundance: NA; CDR3aa: CAWSINTVRNTIYF
v_gene: TRBV9; abundance: few; CDR3aa: CASSFDSTNTEAFF
v_gene: TRBV7-2; abundance: NA; CDR3aa: CASSSQGNTEAFF
v_gene: TRBV5-1; abundance: NA; CDR3aa: CASSPVQAEKLFF